The 11 T cell receptor beta chains reported below all come from one sample, sequenced in a study of T cells in Graves' hyperthyroidism and ophthalmopathy. Regions amplified from RNA transcripts were the TCR beta CDR3 regions. HTBI primers were employed in a first-round RT-PCR of the TCR CDR3. TCRdb fed the multiplex PCR reads into MiXCR, producing one record per CDR3 protein. In the table there are hundreds of thousands of distinct CDR3 sequences, 46% of which are singletons. Source material: peripheral blood or thyroid tissue (not recorded which). These receptors were obtained from a woman aged 18-29 years with Graves' hyperthyroidism.

This clonotype was seen more than once but under ten times. V is TRBV10-2 and J is TRBJ1-1, with 7 bases fitting TRBD1. The CDR3 is 17 amino acids. Germline trimming cut 2 bases from V and 3 bases from J; bases unmatched to any gene: 12. Germline V gene lookup returns CDR1 WSHSY and CDR2 SAAADI. CDR3 DNA: TGCGCCAGCAGTGAGCCTTTTAAAGGGGGCGCCGACACTGAAGCTTTCTTT. Residues: CASSEPFKGGADTEAFF.

This chain links TRBV7-9 with TRBJ2-5; D call uncertain. Germline V CDR1 and CDR2: SEHNR, FQNEAQ (reference sequence). The CDR3 runs 14 residues. Trimming cost V 5 bases and J 1 base, with 11 bases left between them. The CDR3 coding sequence is TGTGCCAGCAGCCAACAAAGGGCCCAAGAGACCCAGTACTTC. Its protein is CASSQQRAQETQYF.

Worth noting for this clonotype: This CDR3 is missing its conserved last phenylalanine or tryptophan, likely due to a read error. The limits of the CDR3 on the DNA are not certain, so only TCRdb's listed CDR3 is given. This CDR3 reads CSVVCPEPNT. The chain is built from TRBV29-1 and TRBJ2-5; the table assigns TRBD1, which was not confirmed against the DNA. The CDR3 has 10 amino acids, counting both end residues. Per the germline V gene, CDR1 is SQVTM and CDR2 is ANQGSEA.

Comment on this clonotype: The conserved final phenylalanine or tryptophan is absent from the CDR3, which likely points to a read error. V is TRBV10-3 and J is TRBJ1-6; possible D gene TRBD1, 5 bases. Germline V gene data show CDR1 as ENHRY and CDR2 as SYGVKD. This CDR3 spans 16 amino acids. The CDR3 DNA follows: TGTGCCAGCAGTGAATCTTTGGCAGGGTCTAATTCACCCCTCCACCTT. Translation: CASSESLAGSNSPLHL.

The chain carries TRBV2 and TRBJ1-2; the match to TRBD1 covers 8 bases. Trimming cost V 9 bases and J 1 base; bases outside gene matches: 10. Germline V gene sequence: CDR1 SNHLY, CDR2 FYNNEI. The CDR3 length is 15 residues. The CDR3 loop reads CASEKGQGNNYGYTF. The CDR3 region has the DNA TGTGCCAGTGAGAAAGGACAGGGTAATAACTATGGCTACACCTTC.

The J gene is TRBJ2-7, the V gene TRBV15; 7 nucleotides align to TRBD2. This CDR3 spans 14 amino acids. Germline V gives CDR1 LNHNV, CDR2 YYDKDF (reference sequence). Unmatched junction bases numbered 6, after V lost 1 base and J lost 6 bases. This chain's CDR3 is CATSRASGGGEQYF. The DNA for the CDR3 is TGTGCCACCAGCAGAGCGTCGGGAGGCGGCGAGCAGTACTTC. Variable domain in full (rest from reference TRBV15 and TRBJ2-7): DAMVIQNPRYQVTQFGKPVTLSCSQTLNHNVMYWYQQKSSQAPKLLFHYYDKDFNNEADTPDNFQSRRPNTSFCFLDIRSPGLGDTAMYLCATSRASGGGEQYFGPGTRLTVT.

The rearrangement joins TRBV2 to TRBJ1-6; perhaps TRBD1 as D (5 bases). Trimming pared 4 bases from V and 11 bases from J, leaving 15 bases between. The CDR3 is made up of 14 amino acids. Germline CDR1 is SNHLY and CDR2 is FYNNEI. As DNA, the CDR3 is TGTGCCAGCAGTGCTGAGACAAGGGGACCACCCCTCCACTTT. Translating it yields CASSAETRGPPLHF.

This chain uses TRBV4-1 with TRBJ2-7, with TRBD2 identical over 11 bases. Trimming at V came to 2 bases and at J to 0 bases, leaving 3 bases not matched to a gene. This CDR3 is built from 16 residues. From germline, CDR1 is MGHRA and CDR2 YSYEKL. CDR3 in DNA: TGCGCCAGCAGCCAACTAGCGGGAGGCAACTCCTACGAGCAGTACTTC. This codes for CASSQLAGGNSYEQYF.

The chain is built from TRBV7-6 and TRBJ1-4; D is undetermined. V was clipped by 9 bases and J by 7 bases, with 15 bases between them. The CDR3 loop spans 13 amino acids. Germline CDR1 reads SGHVS; CDR2 reads FNYEAQ. This chain's CDR3 is CAREDKRFEKLFF. The CDR3 DNA follows: TGTGCCAGGGAAGACAAACGGTTTGAAAAACTGTTTTTT.

A remark on this clonotype: A read error may be the cause here, since a much bigger clone is one base away. The CDR3 does not end in the conserved phenylalanine or tryptophan, so this is likely a read error. V and J are TRBV7-9 and TRBJ1-1; 9 bases line up with TRBD1. Germline loops: CDR1 SEHNR, CDR2 FQNEAQ (reference sequence). Losses at the gene ends were 5 bases for V and 4 bases for J; bases not matched to a gene: 2. This CDR3 is 13 amino acids long. DNA for the CDR3: TGTGCCAGCAGCCGGGACAGGGCCACTGAAGCTTTCCTT. Its protein is CASSRDRATEAFL.

The chain carries TRBV14 and TRBJ1-1; D ambiguous. The V end was cut by 0 bases, the J end by 2 bases, with 10 bases between. CDR1 is SGHDN, CDR2 FVKESK, per germline. The CDR3 loop spans 15 amino acids. CDR3 protein: CASSQDGEGNTEAFF. In DNA, the CDR3 is TGTGCCAGCAGCCAAGATGGGGAGGGAAACACTGAAGCTTTCTTT.